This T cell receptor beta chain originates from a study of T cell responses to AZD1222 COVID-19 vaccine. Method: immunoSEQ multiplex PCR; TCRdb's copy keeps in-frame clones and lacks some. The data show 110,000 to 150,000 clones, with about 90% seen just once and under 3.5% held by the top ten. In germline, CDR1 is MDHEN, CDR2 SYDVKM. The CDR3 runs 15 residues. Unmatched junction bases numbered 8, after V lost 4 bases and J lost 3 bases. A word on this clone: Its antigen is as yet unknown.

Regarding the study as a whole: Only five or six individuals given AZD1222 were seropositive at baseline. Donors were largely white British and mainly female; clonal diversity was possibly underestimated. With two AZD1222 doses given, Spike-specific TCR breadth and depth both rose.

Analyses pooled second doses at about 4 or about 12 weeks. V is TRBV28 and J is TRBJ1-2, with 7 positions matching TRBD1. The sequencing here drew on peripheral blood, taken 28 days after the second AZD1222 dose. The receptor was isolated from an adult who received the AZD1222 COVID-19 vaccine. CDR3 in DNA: TGTGCCAGCAGTTCAGGGACAGAGCGACACTATGGCTACACCTTC. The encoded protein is CASSSGTERHYGYTF.